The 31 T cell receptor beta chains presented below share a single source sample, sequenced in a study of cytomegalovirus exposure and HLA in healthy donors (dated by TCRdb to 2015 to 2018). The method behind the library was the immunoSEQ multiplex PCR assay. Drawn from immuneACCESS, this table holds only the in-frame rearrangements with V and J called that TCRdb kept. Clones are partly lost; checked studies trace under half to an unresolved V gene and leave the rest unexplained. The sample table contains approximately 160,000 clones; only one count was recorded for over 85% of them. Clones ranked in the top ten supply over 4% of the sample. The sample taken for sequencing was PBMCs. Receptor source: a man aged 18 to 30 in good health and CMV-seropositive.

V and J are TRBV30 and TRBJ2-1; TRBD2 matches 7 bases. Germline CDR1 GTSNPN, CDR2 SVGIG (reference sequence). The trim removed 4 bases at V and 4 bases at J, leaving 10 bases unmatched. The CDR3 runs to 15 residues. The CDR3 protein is CAWNRRGSLYNEQFF. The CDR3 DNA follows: TGTGCCTGGAATCGACGCGGGAGCCTTTACAATGAGCAGTTCTTC.

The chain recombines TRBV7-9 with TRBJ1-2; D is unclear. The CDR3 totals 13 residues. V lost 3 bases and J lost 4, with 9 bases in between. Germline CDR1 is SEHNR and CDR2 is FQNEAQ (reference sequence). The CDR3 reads CASSFETTYGYTF. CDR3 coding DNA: TGTGCCAGCAGCTTTGAGACAACCTATGGCTACACCTTC.

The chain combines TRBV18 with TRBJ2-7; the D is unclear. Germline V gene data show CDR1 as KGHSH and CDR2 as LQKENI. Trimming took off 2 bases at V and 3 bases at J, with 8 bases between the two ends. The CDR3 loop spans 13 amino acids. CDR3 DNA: TGTGCCAGCTCACCAGGGCAGTACTACGAGCAGTACTTC. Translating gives CASSPGQYYEQYF.

The CDR3 loop reads CASSLLGTGGQETQYF. For the CDR3, the DNA is TGTGCCAGCAGCTTATTAGGGACAGGGGGCCAAGAGACCCAGTACTTC. This chain connects TRBV7-9 to TRBJ2-5; 11 bases are shared with TRBD1. This CDR3 contains 16 residues. Germline V gene data show CDR1 as SEHNR and CDR2 as FQNEAQ (reference sequence). J gave up 1 base and V 2 bases, and 3 bases lay outside the gene matches. The full variable domain, in which reference TRBV7-9 and TRBJ2-5 provide the parts outside the CDR3, is DTGVSQNPRHKITKRGQNVTFRCDPISEHNRLYWYRQTLGQGPEFLTYFQNEAQLEKSRLLSDRFSAERPKGSFSTLEIQRTEQGDSAMYLCASSLLGTGGQETQYFGPGTRLLVL.

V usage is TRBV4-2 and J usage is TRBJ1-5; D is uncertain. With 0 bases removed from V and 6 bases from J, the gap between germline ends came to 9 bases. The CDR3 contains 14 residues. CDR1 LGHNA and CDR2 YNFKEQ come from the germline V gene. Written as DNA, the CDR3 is TGTGCCAGCAGCCAAGATTATCCCCCTCAGCCCCAGCATTTT. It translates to CASSQDYPPQPQHF.

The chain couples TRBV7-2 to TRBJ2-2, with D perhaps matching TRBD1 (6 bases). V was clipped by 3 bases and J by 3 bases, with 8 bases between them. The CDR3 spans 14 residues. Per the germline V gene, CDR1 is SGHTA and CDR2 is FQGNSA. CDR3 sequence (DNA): TGTGCCAGCAGCTTTACAGGGTACACCGGGGAGCTGTTTTTT. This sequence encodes CASSFTGYTGELFF.

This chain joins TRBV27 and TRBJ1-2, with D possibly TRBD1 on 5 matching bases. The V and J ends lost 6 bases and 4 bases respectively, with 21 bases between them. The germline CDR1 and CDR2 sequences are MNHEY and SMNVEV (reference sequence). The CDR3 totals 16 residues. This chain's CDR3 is CASSPTVRAGSYGYTF. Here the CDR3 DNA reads TGTGCCAGCAGCCCAACAGTCAGGGCAGGTAGCTATGGCTACACCTTC.

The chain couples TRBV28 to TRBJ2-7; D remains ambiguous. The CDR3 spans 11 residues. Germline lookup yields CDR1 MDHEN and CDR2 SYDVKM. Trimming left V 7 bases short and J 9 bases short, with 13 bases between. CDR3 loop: CASTTPSGQYF. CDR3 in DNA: TGTGCCAGCACCACCCCTTCCGGGCAGTACTTC.

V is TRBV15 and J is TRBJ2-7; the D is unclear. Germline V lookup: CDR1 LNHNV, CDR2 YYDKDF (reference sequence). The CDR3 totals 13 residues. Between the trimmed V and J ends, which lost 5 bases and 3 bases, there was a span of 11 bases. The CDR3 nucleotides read TGTGCCACCAGCGAGATTGCATACTACGAGCAGTACTTC. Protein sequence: CATSEIAYYEQYF.

The chain's CDR3 is CASSLKRELGNSNTGELFF. DNA of the CDR3: TGTGCCAGCAGCTTGAAGCGGGAGTTGGGGAACAGCAACACCGGGGAGCTGTTTTTT. The chain combines TRBV7-9 with TRBJ2-2, with 8 bases lining up with TRBD2. The germline V gene has CDR1 SEHNR and CDR2 FQNEAQ (reference sequence). The CDR3 consists of 19 residues. J gave up 2 bases and V 3 bases, and 14 bases lay outside the gene matches.

CDR3 in amino acids: CASSSTNTQYF. The CDR3 DNA reads TGTGCCAGCAGTTCAACAAATACGCAGTATTTT. The chain couples TRBV2 to TRBJ2-3, with D uncertain. The CDR3 contains 11 residues. Germline CDR1 SNHLY, CDR2 FYNNEI. The V gene lost 5 bases and the J gene lost 7 bases, with 7 bases spanning the gap.

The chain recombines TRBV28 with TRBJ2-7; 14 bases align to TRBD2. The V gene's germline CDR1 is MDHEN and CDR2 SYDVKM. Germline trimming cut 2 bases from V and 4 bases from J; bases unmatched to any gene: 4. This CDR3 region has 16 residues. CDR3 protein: CASSLGGLAGAYEQYF. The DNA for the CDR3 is TGTGCCAGCAGTTTAGGGGGACTAGCGGGAGCGTACGAGCAGTACTTC. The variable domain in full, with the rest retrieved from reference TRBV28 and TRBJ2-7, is DVKVTQSSRYLVKRTGEKVFLECVQDMDHENMFWYRQDPGLGLRLIYFSYDVKMKEKGDIPEGYSVSREKKERFSLILESASTNQTSMYLCASSLGGLAGAYEQYFGPGTRLTVT.

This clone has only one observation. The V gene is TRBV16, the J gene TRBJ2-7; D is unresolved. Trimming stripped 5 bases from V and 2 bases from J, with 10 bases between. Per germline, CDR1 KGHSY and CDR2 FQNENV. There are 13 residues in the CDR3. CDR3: CASSFGMTYEQYF. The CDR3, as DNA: TGTGCCAGCAGCTTTGGCATGACCTACGAGCAGTACTTC.

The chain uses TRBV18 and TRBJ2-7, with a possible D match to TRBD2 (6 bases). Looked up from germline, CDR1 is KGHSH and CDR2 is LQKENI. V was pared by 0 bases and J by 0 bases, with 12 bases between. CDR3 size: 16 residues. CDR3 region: CASSPPRGTSSYEQYF. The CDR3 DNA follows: TGTGCCAGCTCACCACCTCGGGGGACCAGCTCCTACGAGCAGTACTTC. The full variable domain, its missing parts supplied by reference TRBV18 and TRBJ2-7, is NAGVMQNPRHLVRRRGQEARLRCSPMKGHSHVYWYRQLPEEGLKFMVYLQKENIIDESGMPKERFSAEFPKEGPSILRIQQVVRGDSAAYFCASSPPRGTSSYEQYFGPGTRLTVT.

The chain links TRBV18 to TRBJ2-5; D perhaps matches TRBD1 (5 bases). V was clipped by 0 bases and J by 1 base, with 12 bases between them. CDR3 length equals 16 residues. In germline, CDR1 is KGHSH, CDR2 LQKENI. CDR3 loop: CASSPPLRVTQETQYF. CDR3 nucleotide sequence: TGTGCCAGCTCACCACCCCTCAGGGTAACCCAAGAGACCCAGTACTTC.

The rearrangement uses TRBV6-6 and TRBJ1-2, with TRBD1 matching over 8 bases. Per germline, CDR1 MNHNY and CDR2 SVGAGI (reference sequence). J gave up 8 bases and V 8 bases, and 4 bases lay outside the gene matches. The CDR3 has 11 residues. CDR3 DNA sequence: TGTGCCAGCGGACAGGGCGACGGCTACACCTTC. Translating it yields CASGQGDGYTF.

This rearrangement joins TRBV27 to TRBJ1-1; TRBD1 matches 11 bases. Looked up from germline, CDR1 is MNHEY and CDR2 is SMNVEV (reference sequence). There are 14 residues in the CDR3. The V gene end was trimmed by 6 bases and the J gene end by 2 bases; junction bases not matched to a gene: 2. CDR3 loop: CASSGTGGNTEAFF. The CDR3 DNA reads TGTGCCAGCAGCGGGACAGGGGGAAACACTGAAGCTTTCTTT.

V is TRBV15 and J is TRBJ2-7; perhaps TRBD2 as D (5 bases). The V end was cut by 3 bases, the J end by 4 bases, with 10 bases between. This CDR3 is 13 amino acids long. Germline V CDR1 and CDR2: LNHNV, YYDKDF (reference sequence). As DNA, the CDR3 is TGTGCCACCAGCAGGGACTTAACATACGAGCAGTACTTC. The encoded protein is CATSRDLTYEQYF.

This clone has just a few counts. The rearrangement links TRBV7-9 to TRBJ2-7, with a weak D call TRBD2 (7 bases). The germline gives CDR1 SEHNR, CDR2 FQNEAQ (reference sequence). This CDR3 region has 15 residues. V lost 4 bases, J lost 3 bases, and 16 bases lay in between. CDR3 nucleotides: TGTGCCAGCAGCTACTTGGAGGGGGGGTTCTACGAGCAGTACTTC. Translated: CASSYLEGGFYEQYF.

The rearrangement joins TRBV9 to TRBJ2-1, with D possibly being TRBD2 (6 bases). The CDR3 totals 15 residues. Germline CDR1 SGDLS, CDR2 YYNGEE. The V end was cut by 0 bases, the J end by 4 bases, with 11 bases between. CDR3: CASSVGGLGYNEQFF. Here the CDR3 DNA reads TGTGCCAGCAGCGTAGGGGGACTGGGGTACAATGAGCAGTTCTTC.

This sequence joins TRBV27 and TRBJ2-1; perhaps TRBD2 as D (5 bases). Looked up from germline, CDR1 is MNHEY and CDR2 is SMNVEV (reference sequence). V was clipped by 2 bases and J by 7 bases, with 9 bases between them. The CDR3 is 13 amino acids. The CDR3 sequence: CASSLTGWNEQFF. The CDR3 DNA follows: TGTGCCAGCAGTTTAACGGGGTGGAATGAGCAGTTCTTC.

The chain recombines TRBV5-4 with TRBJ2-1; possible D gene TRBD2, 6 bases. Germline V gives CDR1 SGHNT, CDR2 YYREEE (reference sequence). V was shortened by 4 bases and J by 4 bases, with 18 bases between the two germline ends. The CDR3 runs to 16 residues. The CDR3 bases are TGTGCCAGCAGCCCTGCAGCGGGTTACCAATACAATGAGCAGTTCTTC. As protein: CASSPAAGYQYNEQFF.

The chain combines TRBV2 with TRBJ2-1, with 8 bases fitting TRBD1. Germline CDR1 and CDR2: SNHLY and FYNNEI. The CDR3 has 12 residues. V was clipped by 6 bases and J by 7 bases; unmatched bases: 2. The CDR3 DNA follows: TGTGCCAGCAGGGACAGGGTAAATGAGCAGTTCTTC. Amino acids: CASRDRVNEQFF.

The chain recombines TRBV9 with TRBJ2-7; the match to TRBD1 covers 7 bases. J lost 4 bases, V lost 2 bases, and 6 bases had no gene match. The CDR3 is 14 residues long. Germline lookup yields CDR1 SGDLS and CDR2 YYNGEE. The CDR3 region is CASSVGQEWYEQYF. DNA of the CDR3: TGTGCCAGCAGCGTTGGACAGGAGTGGTACGAGCAGTACTTC.

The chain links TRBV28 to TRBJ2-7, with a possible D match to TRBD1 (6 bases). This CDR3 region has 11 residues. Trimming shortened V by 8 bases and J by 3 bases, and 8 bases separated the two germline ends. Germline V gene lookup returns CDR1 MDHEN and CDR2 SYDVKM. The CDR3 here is CASGQLYEQYF. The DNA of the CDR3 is TGTGCCAGCGGACAGCTCTACGAGCAGTACTTC.

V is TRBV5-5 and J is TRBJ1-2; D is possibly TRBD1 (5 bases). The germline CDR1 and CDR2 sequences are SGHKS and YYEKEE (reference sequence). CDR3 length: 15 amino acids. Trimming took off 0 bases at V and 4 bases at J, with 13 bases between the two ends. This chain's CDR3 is CASSLAQGVTYGYTF. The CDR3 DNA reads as TGTGCCAGCAGCTTGGCTCAGGGTGTAACCTATGGCTACACCTTC. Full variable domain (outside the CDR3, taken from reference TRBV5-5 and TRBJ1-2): DAGVTQSPTHLIKTRGQQVTLRCSPISGHKSVSWYQQVLGQGPQFIFQYYEKEERGRGNFPDRFSARQFPNYSSELNVNALLLGDSALYLCASSLAQGVTYGYTFGSGTRLTVV.

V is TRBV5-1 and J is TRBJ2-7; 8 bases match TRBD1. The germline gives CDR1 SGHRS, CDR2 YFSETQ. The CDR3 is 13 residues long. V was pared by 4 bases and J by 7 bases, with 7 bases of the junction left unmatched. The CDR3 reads CASSPGQGWEQYF. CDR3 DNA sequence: TGCGCCAGCAGCCCAGGACAGGGATGGGAGCAGTACTTC.

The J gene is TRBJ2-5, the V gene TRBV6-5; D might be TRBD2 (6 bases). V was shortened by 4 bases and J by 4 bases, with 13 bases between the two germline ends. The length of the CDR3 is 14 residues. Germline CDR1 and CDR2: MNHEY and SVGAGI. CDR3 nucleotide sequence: TGTGCCAGCAGTTCACGGGACTTCGGAGAGACCCAGTACTTC. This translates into CASSSRDFGETQYF.

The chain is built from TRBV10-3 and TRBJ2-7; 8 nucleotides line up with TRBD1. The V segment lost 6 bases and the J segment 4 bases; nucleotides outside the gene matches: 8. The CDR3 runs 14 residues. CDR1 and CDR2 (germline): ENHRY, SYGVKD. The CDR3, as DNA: TGTGCCATCAGCCCCGACAGGGGCGTATACGAGCAGTACTTC. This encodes CAISPDRGVYEQYF.

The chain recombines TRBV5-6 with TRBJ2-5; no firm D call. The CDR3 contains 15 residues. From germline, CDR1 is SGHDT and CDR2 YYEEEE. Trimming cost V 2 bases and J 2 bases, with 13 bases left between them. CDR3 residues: CASSFQVRQQETQYF. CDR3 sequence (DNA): TGTGCCAGCAGCTTTCAGGTCCGCCAACAAGAGACCCAGTACTTC.

The DNA of the CDR3 is TGCGCCAGCAGCCATACAGGGTTAAATGAGCAGTTCTTC. Its protein is CASSHTGLNEQFF. The chain links TRBV4-1 to TRBJ2-1; D might be TRBD1 (6 bases). The CDR3 runs to 13 residues. Germline V lookup: CDR1 MGHRA, CDR2 YSYEKL. Trimming removed 3 bases from V and 7 bases from J, with 10 bases in between.